Below are 23 T cell receptor beta chains sequenced from a single sample in a study of early T cells in non-severe SARS-CoV-2 infection (dated by TCRdb to the early 2020s). Libraries were prepared through 5' RACE. TCRdb shows the sequencer as NextSeq 500. TCRdb reprocessing: public reads trimmed at Q25 with fastp, clones called with MiXCR, in-frame beta chains kept. Duplicate CDR3 protein sequences are folded into a single record with the most common DNA and genes. In this sample the table shows more than 65,000 distinct CDR3 sequences, roughly 13% of which occur a single time. About 5.2% of the sample is taken by the ten largest. The specimen sequenced was whole blood. Receptor source: an adult who was a healthcare worker with PCR-confirmed SARS-CoV-2 infection or an uninfected control (not recorded which).

This clonotype was seen a few times. The V and J genes are TRBV29-1 and TRBJ2-1, with D unresolved. Germline V gene data show CDR1 as SQVTM and CDR2 as ANQGSEA. Trimming removed 0 bases at V and 2 bases at J, with 14 bases between. The CDR3 extends over 16 amino acids. The CDR3 DNA is TGCAGCGTTGAAGATCTTCGGTCAGCAACCTACAATGAGCAGTTCTTC. Translation: CSVEDLRSATYNEQFF.

This clonotype was counted many times. This chain connects TRBV30 to TRBJ1-1; the D gene is possibly TRBD1 (6 bases). This CDR3 contains 13 residues. V dropped 6 bases and J dropped 1 base, with 12 bases sitting between them. Per germline, CDR1 GTSNPN and CDR2 SVGIG (reference sequence). The CDR3 spells CACLYRENTEAFF. DNA for the CDR3: TGTGCCTGTCTCTACAGGGAGAACACTGAAGCTTTCTTT.

This clonotype occurred many times. This chain links TRBV14 with TRBJ1-4; TRBD1 aligns across 10 bases. J gave up 2 bases and V 0 bases, and 15 bases lay outside the gene matches. The length of the CDR3 is 21 residues. The V gene's germline CDR1 is SGHDN and CDR2 FVKESK. For the CDR3, the DNA is TGTGCCAGCAGCCAAGAATTCCGGGACAGGGGCCACTGTCGCACTAATGAAAAACTGTTTTTT. This translates into CASSQEFRDRGHCRTNEKLFF.

This chain links TRBV9 with TRBJ2-1; no definite D call. The CDR3 runs to 11 residues. V shed 3 bases and J shed 8 bases, with 6 bases lying between them. Germline V gene data show CDR1 as SGDLS and CDR2 as YYNGEE. The CDR3 nucleotides are TGTGCCAGCAGCGGTATGTATGAGCAGTTCTTC. This gives the protein CASSGMYEQFF. Filled out from reference TRBV9 and TRBJ2-1, the complete variable domain reads DSGVTQTPKHLITATGQRVTLRCSPRSGDLSVYWYQQSLDQGLQFLIQYYNGEERAKGNILERFSAQQFPDLHSELNLSSLELGDSALYFCASSGMYEQFFGPGTRLTVL.

This clonotype has ten or more counts. The CDR3 DNA reads as TGTGCCAGCAGCTTGGGACAGGGGGTTCAAGAGACCCAGTACTTC. This sequence encodes CASSLGQGVQETQYF. The chain carries TRBV11-2 and TRBJ2-5; TRBD1 agrees at 11 bases. J lost 2 bases, V lost 3 bases, and 2 bases had no gene match. Germline V gives CDR1 SGHAT, CDR2 FQNNGV. CDR3 length: 15 amino acids.

This clonotype came up many times. The J gene is TRBJ2-2, the V gene TRBV11-2; no clear D gene. Germline V CDR1 and CDR2: SGHAT, FQNNGV. The V end was cut by 1 base, the J end by 5 bases, with 2 bases between. CDR3 length: 12 residues. CDR3 nucleotides: TGTGCCAGCAGCTTAGCGACCGGGGAGCTGTTTTTT. This gives the protein CASSLATGELFF.

This clonotype was counted ten times or more. This chain connects TRBV7-2 to TRBJ2-2; perhaps TRBD2 as D (5 bases). This CDR3 has 13 residues. Germline CDR1 reads SGHTA; CDR2 reads FQGNSA. Trimming shortened V by 4 bases and J by 7 bases, and 10 bases separated the two germline ends. The CDR3 nucleotides read TGTGCCAGCAGCTCCCCCGGGAACGGGGAGCTGTTTTTT. Translated, it gives CASSSPGNGELFF.

The chain couples TRBV11-2 to TRBJ2-1, with TRBD2 identical over 10 bases. Germline trimming cut 5 bases from V and 9 bases from J; bases unmatched to any gene: 10. The CDR3 is 15 amino acids. Germline CDR1 SGHAT, CDR2 FQNNGV. The CDR3, as DNA: TGTGCCAGCAGCCCACTAGCGGGGAAGGTGGGTGAGCAGTTCTTC. Translated: CASSPLAGKVGEQFF.

This clonotype was seen ten or more times. The rearrangement links TRBV5-1 to TRBJ2-4; 7 bases agree with TRBD1. V lost 3 bases, J lost 0 bases, and 15 bases stayed unmatched. The germline V gene encodes CDR1 SGHRS and CDR2 YFSETQ. The CDR3 extends over 19 amino acids. The CDR3 reads CASSSPLSGTVLAKNIQYF. The CDR3 DNA sequence: TGCGCCAGCAGCTCCCCCTTATCTGGGACAGTACTAGCCAAAAACATTCAGTACTTC.

The genes are TRBV30 and TRBJ2-6; the D call may be TRBD1 or TRBD2 (6 bases each). Trimming removed 3 bases at V and 4 bases at J, with 19 bases between. The CDR3 runs 17 residues. The germline gives CDR1 GTSNPN, CDR2 SVGIG (reference sequence). CDR3 DNA: TGTGCCTGGAGCGTCCCGCCGGGGGCGCGCGGGGCCAACGTCCTGACTTTC. This translates into CAWSVPPGARGANVLTF.

In its sample, this clonotype was seen many times. This sequence joins TRBV6-2 or TRBV6-3 and TRBJ2-5; 8 bases are a match to TRBD1. CDR1 is MNHEY and CDR2 is SVGEGT in the germline V gene. The CDR3 contains 13 residues. J gave up 4 bases and V 8 bases, and 6 bases lay outside the gene matches. The CDR3 sequence is CASVRDRTETQYF. The CDR3 bases are TGTGCCAGCGTAAGGGACAGGACAGAGACCCAGTACTTC.

This clonotype was seen at least ten times. The rearrangement links TRBV6-2 or TRBV6-3 to TRBJ2-1, with a tentative D call TRBD1 (6 bases). V shed 7 bases and J shed 9 bases, with 19 bases lying between them. Per the germline V gene, CDR1 is MNHEY and CDR2 is SVGEGT. The CDR3 extends over 14 amino acids. The CDR3 reads CASTANNRGGEQFF. The CDR3 DNA follows: TGTGCCAGCACTGCAAATAATAGAGGGGGTGAGCAGTTCTTC.

This clonotype was counted ten times or more. The chain recombines TRBV13 with TRBJ1-1; a weak D match, TRBD1 (5 bases). The CDR3 covers 14 residues. Germline CDR1 PRHDT, CDR2 FYEKMQ (reference sequence). The germline V and J ends were trimmed by 6 bases and 2 bases, with 13 bases remaining between them. CDR3 residues: CASRSYRRNTEAFF. DNA for the CDR3: TGTGCCAGCAGATCCTACAGGAGAAACACTGAAGCTTTCTTT.

This clonotype was counted many times. The V call is TRBV20-1, the J call TRBJ2-6; possible D gene TRBD1, 6 bases. Trimming removed 1 base from V and 3 bases from J, with 19 bases in between. The V gene's germline CDR1 is DFQATT and CDR2 SNEGSKA (reference sequence). The CDR3 contains 18 residues. The CDR3 is CSARGGLTGGIGANVLTF. The DNA of the CDR3 is TGCAGTGCTAGAGGAGGACTGACAGGAGGCATTGGGGCCAACGTCCTGACTTTC.

The chain has TRBV18 and TRBJ2-7; possibly TRBD1 for D (6 bases). V gave up 3 bases and J gave up 2 bases, with 11 bases separating them. Looked up from germline, CDR1 is KGHSH and CDR2 is LQKENI. This CDR3 is built from 14 residues. The CDR3 coding sequence is TGTGCCAGCTCACCCGCGGACAGTACCTACGAGCAGTACTTC. Encoded protein: CASSPADSTYEQYF.

This clonotype was observed once. The V and J genes are TRBV20-1 and TRBJ2-1; 10 nucleotides match TRBD2. The CDR3 spans 14 residues. The V gene's germline CDR1 is DFQATT and CDR2 SNEGSKA (reference sequence). J was trimmed by 7 bases and V by 3 bases; bases with no gene match: 6. CDR3 sequence: CSASILAGKNEQFF. The CDR3 DNA sequence: TGCAGTGCTAGTATACTAGCGGGAAAGAATGAGCAGTTCTTC.

The chain is built from TRBV6-1 and TRBJ2-7; D remains unclear. Germline CDR1 reads MNHNS; CDR2 reads SASEGT. Trimming stripped 4 bases from V and 6 bases from J, with 1 base between. This CDR3 contains 9 residues. CDR3 sequence reads: CASSVEQYF. Here the CDR3 DNA reads TGTGCCAGCAGTGTCGAGCAGTACTTC.

The rearrangement links TRBV6-2 or TRBV6-3 to TRBJ2-1, with D unclear. Germline CDR1 and CDR2: MNHEY and SVGEGT. This CDR3 region has 12 residues. V gave up 1 base and J gave up 7 bases, with 5 bases separating them. Here the CDR3 reads CASSYWNNEQFF. Written as DNA, the CDR3 is TGTGCCAGCAGTTACTGGAATAATGAGCAGTTCTTC.

Ten or more counts support this clonotype. The rearrangement joins TRBV10-3 to TRBJ1-6; 7 bases align to TRBD1. Germline CDR1 reads ENHRY; CDR2 reads SYGVKD. With V trimmed by 11 bases and J by 7 bases, 11 bases remained unmatched. The CDR3 extends over 14 amino acids. CDR3 DNA: TGTGCCGTACGCCTAGGACAGGAAAATTCACCCCTCCACTTT. The encoded protein is CAVRLGQENSPLHF.

This clonotype was detected a few times. The chain employs TRBV6-2 or TRBV6-3 and TRBJ2-4, with 7 positions matching TRBD2. Per the germline V gene, CDR1 is MNHEY and CDR2 is SVGEGT. The CDR3 is made up of 14 amino acids. V gave up 6 bases and J gave up 1 base; unmatched junction bases: 3. Here the CDR3 reads CASRNGGAKNIQYF. CDR3 nucleotides: TGTGCCAGCAGGAACGGGGGGGCCAAAAACATTCAGTACTTC.

This clonotype was counted ten times or more. V is TRBV11-2 and J is TRBJ2-7, with 9 positions matching TRBD2. CDR3 length equals 15 residues. The V segment lost 5 bases and the J segment 3 bases; nucleotides outside the gene matches: 8. CDR1 and CDR2 from the germline V gene are SGHAT and FQNNGV. CDR3 nucleotides: TGTGCCAGCAGCCCGGTAGCGGGGGTGCTCTACGAGCAGTACTTC. Protein: CASSPVAGVLYEQYF.

V gene TRBV5-1 combines with J gene TRBJ2-2; D unresolved. The germline gives CDR1 SGHRS, CDR2 YFSETQ. V shed 1 base and J shed 7 bases, with 8 bases lying between them. CDR3 length: 13 residues. CDR3 sequence reads: CASSLLVGGELFF. The CDR3 DNA is TGCGCCAGCAGCTTGCTGGTGGGCGGGGAGCTGTTTTTT.

This clonotype came up many times. The chain employs TRBV29-1 and TRBJ2-7; D is ambiguous. The CDR3 is made up of 13 amino acids. V was shortened by 1 base and J by 4 bases, with 11 bases between the two germline ends. Germline CDR1 SQVTM, CDR2 ANQGSEA. In DNA, the CDR3 is TGCAGCGTTGAAGGGCAGCAATCATACGAGCAGTACTTC. It encodes CSVEGQQSYEQYF.